This T cell receptor (beta chain) was sequenced for a study of blood T cell repertoires in COVID-19. Across the study: Some COVID-19 samples were acute and others convalescent; all came from the United States, Italy and Spain. T cells, B-cell-depleted T cells, or PBMCs supplied cDNA or gDNA.

V was clipped by 2 bases and J by 5 bases, with 18 bases between them. The CDR3 has 16 residues. CDR1 is MNHEY and CDR2 is SVGAGI in the germline V gene. Data came from immunoSEQ multiplex PCR; TCRdb stores just in-frame clones and leaves some out. Of more than 300,000 clones in the sample, approximately 90% were seen once. The sample comprised peripheral blood. This receptor was identified in a woman between 18 and 29 years old who had recovered from COVID-19. The chain recombines TRBV6-5 with TRBJ1-2, with a possible D match to TRBD1 (6 bases). The CDR3 DNA is TGTGCCAGCAGTTACACAACACCCGGGACAAGATATGGCTACACCTTC. This sequence encodes CASSYTTPGTRYGYTF.